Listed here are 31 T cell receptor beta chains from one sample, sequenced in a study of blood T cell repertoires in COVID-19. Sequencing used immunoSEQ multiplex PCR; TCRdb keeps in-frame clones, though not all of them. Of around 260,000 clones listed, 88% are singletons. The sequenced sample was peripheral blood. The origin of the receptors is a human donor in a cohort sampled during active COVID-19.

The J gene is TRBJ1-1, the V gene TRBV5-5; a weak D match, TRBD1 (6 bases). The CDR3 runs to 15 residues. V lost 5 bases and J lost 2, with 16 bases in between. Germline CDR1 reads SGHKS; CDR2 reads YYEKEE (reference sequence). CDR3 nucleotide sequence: TGTGCCAGCAGGGCTTTAGGGACACTTAACACTGAAGCTTTCTTT. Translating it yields CASRALGTLNTEAFF. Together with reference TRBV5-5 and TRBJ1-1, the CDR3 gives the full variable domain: DAGVTQSPTHLIKTRGQQVTLRCSPISGHKSVSWYQQVLGQGPQFIFQYYEKEERGRGNFPDRFSARQFPNYSSELNVNALLLGDSALYLCASRALGTLNTEAFFGQGTRLTVV.

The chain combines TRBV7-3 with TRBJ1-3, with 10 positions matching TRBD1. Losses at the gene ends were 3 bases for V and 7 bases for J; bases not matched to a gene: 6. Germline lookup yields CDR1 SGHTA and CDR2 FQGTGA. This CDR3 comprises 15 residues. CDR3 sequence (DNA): TGTGCCAGCAGCTTGACAGGGGGCGAAGGGAACACCATATATTTT. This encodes CASSLTGGEGNTIYF.

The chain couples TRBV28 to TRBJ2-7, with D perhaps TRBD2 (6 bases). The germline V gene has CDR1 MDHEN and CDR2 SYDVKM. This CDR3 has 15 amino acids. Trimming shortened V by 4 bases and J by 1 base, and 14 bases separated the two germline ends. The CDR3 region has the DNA TGTGCCAGCAGTTCGACTAGTAAGGGGTCCTACGAGCAGTACTTC. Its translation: CASSSTSKGSYEQYF.

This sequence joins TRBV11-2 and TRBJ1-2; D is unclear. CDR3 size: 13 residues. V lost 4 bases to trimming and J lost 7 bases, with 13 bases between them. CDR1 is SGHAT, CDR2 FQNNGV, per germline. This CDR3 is CASSSGSGSGYTF. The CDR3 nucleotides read TGTGCCAGCAGCTCGGGGTCCGGGAGTGGCTACACCTTC.

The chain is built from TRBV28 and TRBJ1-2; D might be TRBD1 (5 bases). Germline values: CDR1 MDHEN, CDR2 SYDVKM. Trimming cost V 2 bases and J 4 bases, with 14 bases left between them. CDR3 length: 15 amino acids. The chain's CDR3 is CASSLRWGGGYGYTF. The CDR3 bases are TGTGCCAGCAGTTTACGGTGGGGGGGTGGCTATGGCTACACCTTC.

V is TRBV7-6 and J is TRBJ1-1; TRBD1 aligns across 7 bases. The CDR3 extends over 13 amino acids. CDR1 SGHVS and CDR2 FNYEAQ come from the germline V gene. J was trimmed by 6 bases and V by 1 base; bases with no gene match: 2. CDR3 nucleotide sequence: TGTGCCAGCAGCTTAGAGGGGGCCGCTGAAGCTTTCTTT. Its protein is CASSLEGAAEAFF.

CDR3 DNA: TGTGCCAGCACTCTATTAAGAATGAACACTGAAGCTTTCTTT. It codes for CASTLLRMNTEAFF. The rearrangement uses TRBV6-5 and TRBJ1-1; no clear D gene. Germline assignment: CDR1 MNHEY and CDR2 SVGAGI. CDR3 length: 14 amino acids. Trimming shortened V by 7 bases and J by 0 bases, and 12 bases separated the two germline ends.

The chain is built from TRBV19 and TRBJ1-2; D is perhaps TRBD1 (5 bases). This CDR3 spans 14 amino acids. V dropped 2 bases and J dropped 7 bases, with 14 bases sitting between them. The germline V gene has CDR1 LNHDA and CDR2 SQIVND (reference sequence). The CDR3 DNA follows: TGTGCCAGTAGTATACTGCAGGGAATGAGTGGCTACACCTTC. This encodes CASSILQGMSGYTF.

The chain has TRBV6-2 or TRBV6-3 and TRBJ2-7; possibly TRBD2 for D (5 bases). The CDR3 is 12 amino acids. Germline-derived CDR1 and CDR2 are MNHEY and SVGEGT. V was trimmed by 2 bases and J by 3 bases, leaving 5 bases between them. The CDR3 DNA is TGTGCCAGCAGTTACGAGGGCTACGAGCAGTACTTC. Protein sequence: CASSYEGYEQYF.

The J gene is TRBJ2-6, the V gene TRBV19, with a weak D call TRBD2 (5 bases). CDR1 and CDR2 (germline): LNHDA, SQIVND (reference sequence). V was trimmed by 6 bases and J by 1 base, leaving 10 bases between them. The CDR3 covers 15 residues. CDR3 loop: CASSTRDSGANVLTF. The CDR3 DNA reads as TGTGCCAGTAGCACCCGGGATTCTGGGGCCAACGTCCTGACTTTC.

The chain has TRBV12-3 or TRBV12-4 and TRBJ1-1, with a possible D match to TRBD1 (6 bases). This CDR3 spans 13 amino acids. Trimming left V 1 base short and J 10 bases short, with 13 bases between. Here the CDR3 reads CASSLEQGYGAFF. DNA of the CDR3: TGTGCCAGCAGTTTAGAACAGGGATATGGAGCTTTCTTT.

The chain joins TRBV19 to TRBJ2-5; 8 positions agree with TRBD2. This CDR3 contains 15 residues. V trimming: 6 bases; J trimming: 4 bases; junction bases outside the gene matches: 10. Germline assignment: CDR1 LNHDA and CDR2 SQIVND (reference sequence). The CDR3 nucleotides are TGTGCCAGTAGCCTCGGAAGCGGGGGTAGAGAGACCCAGTACTTC. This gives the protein CASSLGSGGRETQYF.

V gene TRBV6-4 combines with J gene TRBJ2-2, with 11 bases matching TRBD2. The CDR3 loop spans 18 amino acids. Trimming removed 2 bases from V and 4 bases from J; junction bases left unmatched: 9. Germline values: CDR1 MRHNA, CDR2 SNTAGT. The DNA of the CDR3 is TGTGCCAGCAGTGACGGGTGGACTAGCGGGTCGGGCACCGGGGAGCTGTTTTTT. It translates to CASSDGWTSGSGTGELFF.

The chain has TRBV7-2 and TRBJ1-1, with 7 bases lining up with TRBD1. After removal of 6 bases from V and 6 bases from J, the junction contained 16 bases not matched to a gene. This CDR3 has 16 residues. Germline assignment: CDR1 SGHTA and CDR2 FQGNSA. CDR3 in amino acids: CASSPDREGWFSEAFF. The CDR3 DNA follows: TGTGCCAGCAGTCCCGACAGGGAAGGTTGGTTCTCTGAAGCTTTCTTT.

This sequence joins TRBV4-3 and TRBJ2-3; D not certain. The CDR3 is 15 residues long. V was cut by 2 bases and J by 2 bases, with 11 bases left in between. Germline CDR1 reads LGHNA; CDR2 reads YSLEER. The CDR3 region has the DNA TGCGCCAGCAGCCAACACGACTTATACACAGATACGCAGTATTTT. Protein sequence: CASSQHDLYTDTQYF.

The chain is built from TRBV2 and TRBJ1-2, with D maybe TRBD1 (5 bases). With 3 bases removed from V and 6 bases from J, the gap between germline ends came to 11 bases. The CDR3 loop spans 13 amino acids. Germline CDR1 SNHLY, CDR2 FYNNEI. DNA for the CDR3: TGTGCCAGCAGTGAGGGGGAGGGCGATGGCTACACCTTC. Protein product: CASSEGEGDGYTF.

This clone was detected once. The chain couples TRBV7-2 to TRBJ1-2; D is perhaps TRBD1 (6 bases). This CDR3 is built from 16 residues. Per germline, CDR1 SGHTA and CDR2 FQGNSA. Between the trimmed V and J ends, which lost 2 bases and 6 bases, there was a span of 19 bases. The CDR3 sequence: CASSLLQGSLFDGYTF. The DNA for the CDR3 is TGTGCCAGCAGCTTACTCCAGGGGAGCCTTTTTGATGGCTACACCTTC. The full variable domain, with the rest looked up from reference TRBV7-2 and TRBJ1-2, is GAGVSQSPSNKVTEKGKDVELRCDPISGHTALYWYRQSLGQGLEFLIYFQGNSAPDKSGLPSDRFSAERTGGSVSTLTIQRTQQEDSAVYLCASSLLQGSLFDGYTFGSGTRLTVV.

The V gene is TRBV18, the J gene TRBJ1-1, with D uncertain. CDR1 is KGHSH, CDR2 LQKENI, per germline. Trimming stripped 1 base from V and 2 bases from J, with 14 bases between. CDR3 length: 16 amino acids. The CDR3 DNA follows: TGTGCCAGCTCACCACAAGGCGGAGAGTTTAACACTGAAGCTTTCTTT. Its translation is CASSPQGGEFNTEAFF.

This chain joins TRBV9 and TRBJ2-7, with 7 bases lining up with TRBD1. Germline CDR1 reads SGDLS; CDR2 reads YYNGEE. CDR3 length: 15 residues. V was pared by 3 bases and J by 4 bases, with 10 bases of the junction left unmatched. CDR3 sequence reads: CASSEGDSSRYEQYF. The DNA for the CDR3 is TGTGCCAGCAGCGAGGGGGACAGCTCGCGATACGAGCAGTACTTC.

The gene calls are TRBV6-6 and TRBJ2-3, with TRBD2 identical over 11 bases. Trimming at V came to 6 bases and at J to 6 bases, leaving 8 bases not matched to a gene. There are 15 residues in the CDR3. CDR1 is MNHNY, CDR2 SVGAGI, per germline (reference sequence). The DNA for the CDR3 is TGTGCCAGCAGCCCGTCTAGCGGGGGGACGGATACGCAGTATTTT. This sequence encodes CASSPSSGGTDTQYF.

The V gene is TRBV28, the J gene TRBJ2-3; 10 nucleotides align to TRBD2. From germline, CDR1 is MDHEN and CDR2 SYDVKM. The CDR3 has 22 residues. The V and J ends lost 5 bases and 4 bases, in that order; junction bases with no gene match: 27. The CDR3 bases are TGTGCCAGCAGTGACCTTTTCCGGGGTCGGCCCCCTAGCGGGAGTGTAGCAGATACGCAGTATTTT. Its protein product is CASSDLFRGRPPSGSVADTQYF.

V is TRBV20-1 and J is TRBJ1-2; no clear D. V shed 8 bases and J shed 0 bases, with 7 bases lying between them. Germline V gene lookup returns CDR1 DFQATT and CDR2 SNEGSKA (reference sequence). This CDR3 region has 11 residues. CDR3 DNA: TGCAGTCTCTCCTCTAACTATGGCTACACCTTC. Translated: CSLSSNYGYTF.

DNA for the CDR3: TGTGCCTGGAGTTTTACAGAGTCCACTGAAGCTTTCTTT. Translation gives CAWSFTESTEAFF. The J gene is TRBJ1-1, the V gene TRBV30; D unresolved. Deletions cut 2 bases from V and 4 bases from J, with 11 bases between. CDR3 length: 13 residues. Per germline, CDR1 GTSNPN and CDR2 SVGIG (reference sequence).

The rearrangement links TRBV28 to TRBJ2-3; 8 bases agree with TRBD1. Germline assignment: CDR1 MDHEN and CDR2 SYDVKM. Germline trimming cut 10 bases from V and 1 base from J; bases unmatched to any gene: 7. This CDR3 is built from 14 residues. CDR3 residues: CATRLDRGTDTQYF. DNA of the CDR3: TGTGCCACCAGACTGGACAGGGGCACAGATACGCAGTATTTT.

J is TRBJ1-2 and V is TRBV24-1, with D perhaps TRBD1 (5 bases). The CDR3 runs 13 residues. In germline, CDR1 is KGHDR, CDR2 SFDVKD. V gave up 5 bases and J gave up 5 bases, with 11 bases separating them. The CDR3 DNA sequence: TGTGCCACCAGTGCCTCGGGGGAGTATGGCTACACCTTC. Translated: CATSASGEYGYTF.

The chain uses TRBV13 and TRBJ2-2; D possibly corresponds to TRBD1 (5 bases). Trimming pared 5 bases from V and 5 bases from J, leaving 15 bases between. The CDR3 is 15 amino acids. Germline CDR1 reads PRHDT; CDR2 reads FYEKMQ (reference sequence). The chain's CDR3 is CASSPLLTVTGELFF. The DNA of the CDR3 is TGTGCCAGCAGCCCCTTGCTGACAGTGACCGGGGAGCTGTTTTTT.

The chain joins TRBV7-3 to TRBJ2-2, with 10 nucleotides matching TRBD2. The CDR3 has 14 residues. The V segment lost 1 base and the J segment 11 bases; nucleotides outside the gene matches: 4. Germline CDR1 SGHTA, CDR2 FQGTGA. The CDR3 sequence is CASSLKLAGSELFF. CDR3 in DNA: TGTGCCAGCAGCTTAAAACTAGCGGGAAGTGAGCTGTTTTTT.

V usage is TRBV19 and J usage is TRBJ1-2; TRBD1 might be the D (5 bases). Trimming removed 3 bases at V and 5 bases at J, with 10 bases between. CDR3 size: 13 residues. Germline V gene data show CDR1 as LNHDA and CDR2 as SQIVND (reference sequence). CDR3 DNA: TGTGCCAGTAGTATGGGCAGGGTATATGGCTACACCTTC. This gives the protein CASSMGRVYGYTF.

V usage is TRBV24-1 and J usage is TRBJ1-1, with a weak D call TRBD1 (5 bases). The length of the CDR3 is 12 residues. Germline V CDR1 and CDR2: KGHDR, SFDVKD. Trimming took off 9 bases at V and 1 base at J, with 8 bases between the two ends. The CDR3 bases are TGTGCCACCCAGGGTGCGAACACTGAAGCTTTCTTT. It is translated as CATQGANTEAFF.

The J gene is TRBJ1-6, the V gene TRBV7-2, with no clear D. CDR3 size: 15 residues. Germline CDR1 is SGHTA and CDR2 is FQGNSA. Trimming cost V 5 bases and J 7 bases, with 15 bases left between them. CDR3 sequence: CASSTRRGGNSPLHF. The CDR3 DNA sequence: TGTGCCAGCAGCACCAGGCGGGGAGGGAATTCACCCCTCCACTTT.

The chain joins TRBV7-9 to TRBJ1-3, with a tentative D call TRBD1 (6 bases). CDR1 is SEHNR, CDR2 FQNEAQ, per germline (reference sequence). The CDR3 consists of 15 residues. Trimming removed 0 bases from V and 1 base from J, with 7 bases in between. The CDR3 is CASSLAQGSGNTIYF. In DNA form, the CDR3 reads TGTGCCAGCAGCTTAGCACAGGGATCTGGAAACACCATATATTTT.